The 2 T cell receptor beta chains below all came from one sample that was sequenced in a study of blood T cell repertoires in COVID-19. The method was immunoSEQ multiplex PCR; TCRdb's version includes in-frame clones alone and lacks a portion of them. The repertoire includes some 210,000 clones, more than 70% of them detected once, and less than 3% sits in the top ten. The sequencing sample was made of peripheral blood. Every receptor here comes from a man aged 45 to 65 with active or convalescent COVID-19.

This clone has a single count. The chain recombines TRBV7-2 with TRBJ2-7; 10 bases map to TRBD1. CDR1 and CDR2 (germline): SGHTA, FQGNSA. V dropped 8 bases and J dropped 5; count of bases not matched to a gene: 12. The CDR3 extends over 15 amino acids. The CDR3 DNA reads as TGTGCCAGCGTCTCGACAGGGGGCGAAATTAACGAGCAGTACTTC. It codes for CASVSTGGEINEQYF.

The chain joins TRBV9 to TRBJ2-1; 12 bases fit TRBD2. Germline CDR1 is SGDLS and CDR2 is YYNGEE. There are 18 residues in the CDR3. The V gene end was trimmed by 0 bases and the J gene end by 10 bases; junction bases not matched to a gene: 14. CDR3 nucleotide sequence: TGTGCCAGCAGCGTAGCCCCCCCACTAGCGGGAGGAGGTGCGGAGCAGTTCTTC. Translation gives CASSVAPPLAGGGAEQFF. The entire variable domain, with the rest obtained from reference TRBV9 and TRBJ2-1, is as follows: DSGVTQTPKHLITATGQRVTLRCSPRSGDLSVYWYQQSLDQGLQFLIQYYNGEERAKGNILERFSAQQFPDLHSELNLSSLELGDSALYFCASSVAPPLAGGGAEQFFGPGTRLTVL.